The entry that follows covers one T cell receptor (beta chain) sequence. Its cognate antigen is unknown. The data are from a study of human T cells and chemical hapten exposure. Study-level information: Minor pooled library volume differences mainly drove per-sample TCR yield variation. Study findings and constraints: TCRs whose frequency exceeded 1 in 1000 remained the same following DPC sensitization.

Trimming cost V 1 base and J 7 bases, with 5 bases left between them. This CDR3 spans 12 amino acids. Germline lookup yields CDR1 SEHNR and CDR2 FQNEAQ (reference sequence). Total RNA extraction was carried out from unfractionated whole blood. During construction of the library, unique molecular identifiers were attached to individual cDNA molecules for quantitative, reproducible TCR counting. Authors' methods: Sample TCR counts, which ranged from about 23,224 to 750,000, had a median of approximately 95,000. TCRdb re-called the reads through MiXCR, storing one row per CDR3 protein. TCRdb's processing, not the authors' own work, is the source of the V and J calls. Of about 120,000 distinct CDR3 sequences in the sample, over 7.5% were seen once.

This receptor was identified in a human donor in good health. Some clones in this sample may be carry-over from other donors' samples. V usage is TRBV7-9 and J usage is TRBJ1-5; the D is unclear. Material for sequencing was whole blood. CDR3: CASSLDYQPQHF. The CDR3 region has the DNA TGTGCCAGCAGCTTAGATTACCAGCCCCAGCATTTT.